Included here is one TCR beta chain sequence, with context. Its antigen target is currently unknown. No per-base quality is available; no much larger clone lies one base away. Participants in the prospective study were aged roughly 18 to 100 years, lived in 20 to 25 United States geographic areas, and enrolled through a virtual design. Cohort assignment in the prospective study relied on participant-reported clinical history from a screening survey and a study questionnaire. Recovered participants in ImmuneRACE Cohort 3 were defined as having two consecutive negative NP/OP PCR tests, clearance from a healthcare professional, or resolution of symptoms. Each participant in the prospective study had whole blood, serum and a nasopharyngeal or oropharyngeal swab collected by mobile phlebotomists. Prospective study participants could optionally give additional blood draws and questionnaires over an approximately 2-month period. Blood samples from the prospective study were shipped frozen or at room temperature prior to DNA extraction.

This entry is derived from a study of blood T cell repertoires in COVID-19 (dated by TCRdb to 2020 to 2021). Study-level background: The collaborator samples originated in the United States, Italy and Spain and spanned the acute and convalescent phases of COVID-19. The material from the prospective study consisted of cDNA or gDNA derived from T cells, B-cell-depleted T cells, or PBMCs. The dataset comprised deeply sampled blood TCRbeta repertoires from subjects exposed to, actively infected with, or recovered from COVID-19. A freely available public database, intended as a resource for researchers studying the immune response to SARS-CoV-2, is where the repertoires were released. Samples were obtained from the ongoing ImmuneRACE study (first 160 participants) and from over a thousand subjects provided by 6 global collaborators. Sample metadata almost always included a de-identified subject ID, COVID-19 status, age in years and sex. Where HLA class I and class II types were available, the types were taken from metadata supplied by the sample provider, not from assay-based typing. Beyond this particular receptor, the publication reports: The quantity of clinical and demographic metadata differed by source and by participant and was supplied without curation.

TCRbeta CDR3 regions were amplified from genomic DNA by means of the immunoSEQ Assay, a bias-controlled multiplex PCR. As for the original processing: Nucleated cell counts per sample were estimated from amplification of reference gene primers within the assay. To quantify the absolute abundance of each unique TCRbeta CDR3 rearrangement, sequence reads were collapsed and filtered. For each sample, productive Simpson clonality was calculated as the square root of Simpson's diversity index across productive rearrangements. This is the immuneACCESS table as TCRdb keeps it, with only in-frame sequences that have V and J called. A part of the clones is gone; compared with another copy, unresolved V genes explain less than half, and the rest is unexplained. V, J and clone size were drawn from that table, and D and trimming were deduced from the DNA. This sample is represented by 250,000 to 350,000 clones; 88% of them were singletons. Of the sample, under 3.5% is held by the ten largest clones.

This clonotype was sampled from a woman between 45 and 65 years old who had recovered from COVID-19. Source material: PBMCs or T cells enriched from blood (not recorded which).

The CDR3 has the sequence CASTPQGLSNQPQHF. The bases read TGTGCCAGTACCCCCCAGGGACTTAGCAATCAGCCCCAGCATTTT. The sequence joins TRBV19 to TRBJ1-5; TRBD1 is a weak D gene call, 5 bases matching. The germline V gene (reference sequence) supplies CDR1 LNHDA and CDR2 SQIVND. The CDR3 holds 15 amino acids from the cysteine to the phenylalanine. The CDR3 DNA has 45 bases and is translated from base 1. A distance of 13 bases separates the germline ends of V and J, which lose 7 bases and 0 bases respectively.